Presented here are 9 T cell receptor beta chains from one specimen sequenced in a study of cytomegalovirus exposure and HLA in healthy donors (dated by TCRdb to 2017 to 2019). The method behind the library was the immunoSEQ multiplex PCR assay. The multiplex PCR relied on a mix of 60 forward primers for TCR Vbeta segments and 13 reverse primers for TCR Jbeta segments. TCRdb took over this immuneACCESS table, retaining in-frame rearrangements with V and J assigned. Such tables are incomplete; in checked studies, under half of the missing clones stem from an unresolved V gene, and the remainder is unexplained. The sample profile shows 250,000 to 350,000 clones; 86% of them were found once. The ten largest account for less than 4% of the sample. The sample was PBMCs. Receptors originate from a man aged 40-55 years in good health and CMV-seropositive.

This clone appeared once. V and J are TRBV4-2 and TRBJ2-1; 12 bases are shared with TRBD2. This CDR3 spans 17 amino acids. J gave up 7 bases and V 0 bases, and 7 bases lay outside the gene matches. Per germline, CDR1 LGHNA and CDR2 YNFKEQ. Here the CDR3 DNA reads TGTGCCAGCAGCCAAGAAGTCCTAGCGGGAGGGCTTAATGAGCAGTTCTTC. Its translation is CASSQEVLAGGLNEQFF.

In DNA form, the CDR3 reads TGCGCCAGCAGCCAAGTCGGGCAGGGGAGGGGAGGAGATACGCAGTATTTT. Its protein is CASSQVGQGRGGDTQYF. The chain is built from TRBV4-1 and TRBJ2-3, with D perhaps TRBD2 (7 bases). Germline V lookup: CDR1 MGHRA, CDR2 YSYEKL. The germline V and J ends were trimmed by 1 base and 5 bases, with 19 bases remaining between them. The CDR3 extends over 17 amino acids.

This sequence joins TRBV18 and TRBJ1-2; D remains unclear. Trimming shortened V by 3 bases and J by 6 bases, and 8 bases separated the two germline ends. Germline V gene sequence: CDR1 KGHSH, CDR2 LQKENI. The CDR3 is 12 amino acids. The CDR3 loop reads CASSPSRDGYTF. As DNA, the CDR3 is TGTGCCAGCTCACCCTCCCGAGATGGCTACACCTTC.

The CDR3 reads CASSPSGTGVYQPQHF. CDR3 bases: TGTGCCAGCAGCCCCTCCGGGACAGGGGTTTACCAGCCCCAGCATTTT. The genes are TRBV5-5 and TRBJ1-5; 10 bases align to TRBD1. The CDR3 has 16 amino acids. Unmatched junction bases numbered 11, after V lost 4 bases and J lost 7 bases. Per germline, CDR1 SGHKS and CDR2 YYEKEE (reference sequence).

The chain combines TRBV6-6 with TRBJ1-3; D perhaps matches TRBD1 (5 bases). V was pared by 5 bases and J by 2 bases, with 13 bases between. The CDR3 sequence is 15 residues long. CDR1 MNHNY and CDR2 SVGAGI come from the germline V gene (reference sequence). The CDR3 coding sequence is TGTGCCAGCAGTCGCCCGACAGAGGCTGGAAACACCATATATTTT. Protein: CASSRPTEAGNTIYF.

The J gene is TRBJ2-5, the V gene TRBV29-1; tentative D call: TRBD2 (6 bases). Trimming stripped 5 bases from V and 5 bases from J, with 12 bases between. CDR1 is SQVTM, CDR2 ANQGSEA, per germline. This CDR3 region has 12 residues. This CDR3 reads CSVWDSWETQYF. CDR3 coding DNA: TGCAGCGTTTGGGACTCCTGGGAGACCCAGTACTTC.

The genes are TRBV29-1 and TRBJ2-7; 9 bases match TRBD1. The CDR3 sequence is 13 residues long. Germline CDR1 reads SQVTM; CDR2 reads ANQGSEA. J was trimmed by 5 bases and V by 4 bases; bases with no gene match: 6. CDR3 DNA sequence: TGCAGCGTTGGCGGACAGGGGTTCCACGAGCAGTACTTC. This codes for CSVGGQGFHEQYF.

The chain uses TRBV4-2 and TRBJ2-6; 8 bases are shared with TRBD1. Looked up from germline, CDR1 is LGHNA and CDR2 is YNFKEQ. The CDR3 is 19 amino acids. J lost 0 bases, V lost 1 base, and 8 bases had no gene match. In nucleotides, the CDR3 is TGTGCCAGCAGCCAAGGGACGGGACAGGTCATCTCTGGGGCCAACGTCCTGACTTTC. This codes for CASSQGTGQVISGANVLTF.

The rearrangement joins TRBV5-5 to TRBJ2-1, with 9 bases aligning to TRBD2. The germline V gene has CDR1 SGHKS and CDR2 YYEKEE (reference sequence). The CDR3 loop spans 15 amino acids. V dropped 4 bases and J dropped 3; count of bases not matched to a gene: 5. CDR3 residues: CASSALAGSYNEQFF. The CDR3 bases are TGTGCCAGCAGCGCGCTAGCGGGAAGCTACAATGAGCAGTTCTTC.